These 12 T cell receptor beta chains share one sample of origin, sequenced in a study of cytomegalovirus exposure and HLA in healthy donors. 60 Vbeta and 13 Jbeta primers were used in PCR. Using immunoSEQ multiplex PCR, the repertoire was profiled, and TCRdb retains in-frame clones only, with some absent. The sample yields 100,000 or so clones, around 73% seen once. Sample: PBMCs. Source of these receptors: a man aged 25-40 years in good health and CMV-seronegative.

J is TRBJ2-7 and V is TRBV19; TRBD1 is a possible D gene (6 bases). V lost 5 bases and J 2 bases, leaving 13 bases between the germline ends. This CDR3 has 14 amino acids. The germline gives CDR1 LNHDA, CDR2 SQIVND (reference sequence). CDR3: CASSHRDIAYEQYF. The CDR3 region has the DNA TGTGCCAGTAGTCACCGGGACATCGCCTACGAGCAGTACTTC.

This clone was recorded a few times. This chain connects TRBV11-3 to TRBJ2-2; 7 bases are a match to TRBD1. Germline assignment: CDR1 SGHNT and CDR2 YENEEA. With V trimmed by 9 bases and J by 4 bases, 11 bases remained unmatched. The CDR3 sequence is 15 residues long. In DNA form, the CDR3 reads TGTGCCAGTCGACCTGGGACAGCTTCCACCGGGGAGCTGTTTTTT. It translates to CASRPGTASTGELFF. Complete variable domain (other parts from reference TRBV11-3 and TRBJ2-2): EAGVVQSPRYKIIEKKQPVAFWCNPISGHNTLYWYLQNLGQGPELLIRYENEEAVDDSQLPKDRFSAERLKGVDSTLKIQPAELGDSAVYLCASRPGTASTGELFFGEGSRLTVL.

This rearrangement joins TRBV7-8 to TRBJ2-5; 14 nucleotides match TRBD2. Trimming cost V 5 bases and J 7 bases; bases outside gene matches: 6. The V gene's germline CDR1 is SGHVS and CDR2 FQNEAQ. The length of the CDR3 is 15 residues. CDR3 DNA sequence: TGTGCCAGCAGCCCGAGTGGGACTAGCGGGGGGACCCAGTACTTC. Protein sequence: CASSPSGTSGGTQYF.

This chain uses TRBV28 with TRBJ1-1; TRBD1 matches 7 bases. The CDR3 consists of 15 residues. Trimming at V came to 10 bases and at J to 6 bases, leaving 17 bases not matched to a gene. Germline-derived CDR1 and CDR2 are MDHEN and SYDVKM. The CDR3 DNA is TGTGCCATCGTAGCAGGGGGTTCTAGAACCGCTGAAGCTTTCTTT. Translated, it gives CAIVAGGSRTAEAFF.

This clone was counted between two and nine times. This rearrangement joins TRBV7-8 to TRBJ2-1, with D maybe TRBD2 (6 bases). The V gene's germline CDR1 is SGHVS and CDR2 FQNEAQ. The CDR3 runs 16 residues. V was shortened by 3 bases and J by 4 bases, with 16 bases between the two germline ends. The CDR3 DNA sequence: TGTGCCAGCAGCTTTTTCCCCCGGGGGAATTACAATGAGCAGTTCTTC. Residues: CASSFFPRGNYNEQFF. Based on the CDR3 plus reference TRBV7-8 and TRBJ2-1, the full variable domain is GAGVSQSPRYKVAKRGQDVALRCDPISGHVSLFWYQQALGQGPEFLTYFQNEAQLDKSGLPSDRFFAERPEGSVSTLKIQRTQQEDSAVYLCASSFFPRGNYNEQFFGPGTRLTVL.

This clone occurred once. J is TRBJ2-5 and V is TRBV4-3; 7 bases match TRBD2. Trimming cost V 1 base and J 5 bases; bases outside gene matches: 7. In germline, CDR1 is LGHNA, CDR2 YSLEER. The CDR3 spans 15 residues. DNA for the CDR3: TGCGCCAGCAGCCAAGTTATGGCGGGGGAGGAGACCCAGTACTTC. Its protein is CASSQVMAGEETQYF.

V and J are TRBV7-2 and TRBJ1-6; D may be TRBD1 (5 bases). V shed 1 base and J shed 7 bases, with 8 bases lying between them. The CDR3 runs to 14 residues. In germline, CDR1 is SGHTA, CDR2 FQGNSA. CDR3 residues: CASSLGAGNSPLHF. In DNA, the CDR3 is TGTGCCAGCAGCTTAGGGGCAGGGAATTCACCCCTCCACTTT.

V usage is TRBV7-9 and J usage is TRBJ2-4, with D possibly matching TRBD2 (6 bases). This CDR3 comprises 14 residues. The V end lost 0 bases, the J end lost 4 bases, and 7 bases lay between the germline ends. Germline V gene lookup returns CDR1 SEHNR and CDR2 FQNEAQ (reference sequence). The CDR3 loop reads CASSLARGKNIQYF. The CDR3 DNA follows: TGTGCCAGCAGCTTAGCTCGGGGGAAAAACATTCAGTACTTC.

The CDR3 region has the DNA TGTGCCAGCAGTTGGTTGGGGGGTGGCTATGGCTACACCTTC. It yields the protein CASSWLGGGYGYTF. The gene calls are TRBV28 and TRBJ1-2, with D possibly TRBD1 on 5 matching bases. V lost 4 bases and J 4 bases, leaving 13 bases between the germline ends. Germline CDR1 and CDR2: MDHEN and SYDVKM. This CDR3 spans 14 amino acids.

The chain links TRBV7-2 to TRBJ2-3, with 9 nucleotides matching TRBD1. V lost 5 bases and J lost 4; bases outside the gene matches: 10. The CDR3 length is 16 residues. From germline, CDR1 is SGHTA and CDR2 FQGNSA. The CDR3 DNA reads as TGTGCCAGCAGCCCCGCCGGGACAGGGTATCCAGATACGCAGTATTTT. It yields the protein CASSPAGTGYPDTQYF.

V is TRBV9 and J is TRBJ2-7; the D gene is possibly TRBD2 (6 bases). Trimming took 1 base from V and 0 from J, leaving 11 bases between them. CDR1 is SGDLS, CDR2 YYNGEE, per germline. The CDR3 has 15 amino acids. CDR3 loop: CASSVRPSVSYEQYF. DNA for the CDR3: TGTGCCAGCAGCGTACGTCCTAGCGTCTCCTACGAGCAGTACTTC.

The chain combines TRBV6-1 with TRBJ2-4; 13 bases are a match to TRBD2. The V and J ends lost 4 bases and 15 bases, in that order; junction bases with no gene match: 6. The CDR3 contains 13 residues. The V gene's germline CDR1 is MNHNS and CDR2 SASEGT. CDR3 residues: CASSGWTSGGAYF. The CDR3 DNA reads as TGTGCCAGCAGTGGATGGACTAGCGGGGGAGCGTACTTC.